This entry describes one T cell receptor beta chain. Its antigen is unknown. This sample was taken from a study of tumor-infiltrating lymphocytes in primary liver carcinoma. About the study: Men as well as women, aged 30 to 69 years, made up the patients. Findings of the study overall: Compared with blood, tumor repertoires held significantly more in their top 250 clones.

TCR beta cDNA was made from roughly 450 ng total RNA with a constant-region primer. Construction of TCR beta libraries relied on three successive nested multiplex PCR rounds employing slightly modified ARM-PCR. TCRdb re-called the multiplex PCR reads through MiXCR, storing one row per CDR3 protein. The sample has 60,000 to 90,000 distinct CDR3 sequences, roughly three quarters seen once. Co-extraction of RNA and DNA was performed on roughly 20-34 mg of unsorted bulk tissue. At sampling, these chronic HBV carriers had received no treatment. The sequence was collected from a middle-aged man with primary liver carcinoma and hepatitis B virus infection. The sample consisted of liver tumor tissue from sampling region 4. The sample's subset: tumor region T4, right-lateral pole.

The CDR3 reads CSAKTGNSYEQYF. The DNA for the CDR3 is TGCAGTGCTAAGACAGGGAATAGCTACGAGCAGTACTTC. This sequence joins TRBV20-1 and TRBJ2-7; 7 bases line up with TRBD1. Germline V gene data show CDR1 as DFQATT and CDR2 as SNEGSKA (reference sequence). Trimming took 4 bases from V and 3 from J; bases not matched to a gene: 6. This CDR3 has 13 amino acids.